This T cell receptor (beta chain) derives from a study of shared clonotypes between healthy human individuals. At the level of the study: The cohort had two women and a few men, ages 18 to 49.

Produced via immunoSEQ multiplex PCR; TCRdb's table is partial and in-frame only. The table includes about 1 million clones, around 74% detected once. The CDR3 spans 17 residues. V shed 4 bases and J 6 bases; nucleotides not matched to a gene: 18. The germline CDR1 and CDR2 sequences are SGHAT and FQNNGV. The sequence was collected from a man aged 18 to 30 in good health. What was sequenced was memory CD4+ T cells sorted from blood. Subset indicated: CD45RA-negative fraction. The J gene is TRBJ2-7, the V gene TRBV11-2; 7 bases match TRBD2. The CDR3 sequence is CASSYTGPGTNPSEQYF. The CDR3 bases are TGTGCCAGCAGCTATACTGGTCCCGGGACTAATCCCTCCGAGCAGTACTTC.